These 7 T cell receptor beta chains originate from one sample sequenced in a study of T cell responses to AZD1222 COVID-19 vaccine. Libraries were prepared by immunoSEQ multiplex PCR; TCRdb keeps only in-frame clonotypes and omits some of them. Among about 140,000 clones listed, under 95% were seen once. Sample: peripheral blood, taken on day 0 of AZD1222 vaccination. The receptors were gathered from an adult in good health.

The chain recombines TRBV27 with TRBJ2-5; D remains unclear. The germline V and J ends were trimmed by 10 bases and 2 bases, with 14 bases remaining between them. This CDR3 contains 13 residues. From germline, CDR1 is MNHEY and CDR2 SMNVEV (reference sequence). CDR3 sequence (DNA): TGTGCCACCTCTACCTGGGAACAAGAGACCCAGTACTTC. Translation: CATSTWEQETQYF.

The chain couples TRBV5-5 to TRBJ2-5; no firm D call. V lost 0 bases and J 4 bases, leaving 4 bases between the germline ends. The V gene's germline CDR1 is SGHKS and CDR2 YYEKEE (reference sequence). CDR3 length: 12 amino acids. This CDR3 is CASSLGVETQYF. CDR3 bases: TGTGCCAGCAGCTTGGGGGTAGAGACCCAGTACTTC.

The V gene is TRBV6-5, the J gene TRBJ1-3, with D possibly TRBD1 on 5 matching bases. Germline values: CDR1 MNHEY, CDR2 SVGAGI. Trimming removed 0 bases at V and 4 bases at J, with 13 bases between. This CDR3 region has 16 residues. The CDR3 loop is CASSYSGQGPGNTIYF. The DNA for the CDR3 is TGTGCCAGCAGTTACTCGGGGCAGGGCCCGGGAAACACCATATATTTT.

The J gene is TRBJ2-1, the V gene TRBV7-6; 11 positions match TRBD2. The length of the CDR3 is 17 residues. With 5 bases clipped from V and 7 bases from J, the junction kept 13 bases outside the gene matches. CDR1 is SGHVS and CDR2 is FNYEAQ in the germline V gene. The CDR3 DNA follows: TGTGCCAGCAGCATTAGTGAGCCTAGCGGGGGGAATAATGAGCAGTTCTTC. Protein product: CASSISEPSGGNNEQFF. Filled out from reference TRBV7-6 and TRBJ2-1, the complete variable domain reads GAGVSQSPRYKVTKRGQDVALRCDPISGHVSLYWYRQALGQGPEFLTYFNYEAQQDKSGLPNDRFSAERPEGSISTLTIQRTEQRDSAMYRCASSISEPSGGNNEQFFGPGTRLTVL.

The CDR3 region is CAISQGTEQYF. CDR3 in DNA: TGTGCCATCAGTCAGGGGACCGAGCAGTACTTC. The chain uses TRBV10-3 and TRBJ2-7, with D perhaps matching TRBD1 (6 bases). Germline CDR1 and CDR2: ENHRY and SYGVKD. Trimming left V 5 bases short and J 6 bases short, with 8 bases between. The CDR3 is 11 residues long.

The chain is built from TRBV18 and TRBJ2-5; no definite D call. The CDR3 consists of 12 residues. Germline assignment: CDR1 KGHSH and CDR2 LQKENI. Trimming removed 0 bases from V and 5 bases from J, with 4 bases in between. CDR3: CASSPPLETQYF. The CDR3 coding sequence is TGTGCCAGCTCACCACCGCTTGAGACCCAGTACTTC.

The chain is built from TRBV6-1 and TRBJ1-1; D is unresolved. This CDR3 has 15 residues. The V end lost 3 bases, the J end lost 4 bases, and 15 bases lay between the germline ends. CDR1 is MNHNS and CDR2 is SASEGT in the germline V gene. CDR3 residues: CASSDGGVLGTEAFF. As DNA, the CDR3 is TGTGCCAGCAGTGACGGCGGGGTTTTAGGCACTGAAGCTTTCTTT.